The rows below give T cell receptor beta chains drawn from one sample of a study of blood T cell repertoires in COVID-19. Sequencing used immunoSEQ multiplex PCR; TCRdb keeps in-frame clones, though not all of them. This sample has 120,000 or so clones, with roughly 85% found just once. The source material was peripheral blood. The receptors were gathered from a man aged 35-49 years with acute or convalescent COVID-19. CDR3s include the opening cysteine and the closing phenylalanine or tryptophan. The D gene is left open where the match is weak. Only part of the rows carry a size: once, few, many, or a class if the clone is expanded.

>TRBJ2-7|TRBD1|few|TRBV19
CASTPTAGGYEQYF
TGTGCCAGTACACCGACGGCAGGGGGCTACGAGCAGTACTTC
>TRBJ2-7|TRBD1|-|TRBV11-2
CASSVSQGARGEQYF
TGTGCCAGCAGCGTGTCACAGGGGGCGCGTGGCGAGCAGTACTTC
>TRBJ1-3|TRBD1|-|TRBV5-1
CASSLGQGGNTIYF
TGCGCCAGCAGCTTGGGACAGGGGGGAAACACCATATATTTT
>TRBJ2-5|TRBD2|-|TRBV5-1
CASRTSGGARSVETQYF
TGCGCCAGCAGGACTAGCGGGGGGGCCAGGTCGGTGGAGACCCAGTACTTC
>TRBJ1-2|-|few|TRBV3-1/TRBV3-2
CASSQGQLSHGYTF
TGTGCCAGCAGCCAAGGACAGCTAAGTCATGGCTACACCTTC
>TRBJ2-1|TRBD1|few|TRBV25-1
CASSRQGGDEQFF
TGTGCCAGCAGCCGACAGGGGGGCGATGAGCAGTTCTTC
>TRBJ1-5|TRBD1|-|TRBV6-5
CASSYSQDRPNQPQHF
TGTGCCAGCAGTTACTCCCAGGACAGGCCAAATCAGCCCCAGCATTTT
>TRBJ1-2|TRBD1|-|TRBV4-1
CASSRPGQVANYGYTF
TGCGCCAGCAGCCGCCCCGGACAGGTAGCTAACTATGGCTACACCTTC
>TRBJ1-1|TRBD1|-|TRBV7-3
CASSSGTANTEAFF
TGTGCCAGCAGCTCCGGGACAGCGAACACTGAAGCTTTCTTT
>TRBJ1-2|TRBD1|-|TRBV7-9
CASSLVQGANLNYGYTF
TGTGCCAGCAGCTTAGTACAGGGGGCGAACCTCAACTATGGCTACACCTTC
>TRBJ2-1|-|-|TRBV9
CASSDTGSGYNEQFF
TGTGCCAGCAGCGATACAGGGTCGGGATACAATGAGCAGTTCTTC
>TRBJ2-1|TRBD2|-|TRBV18
CASSPPSAGGLNEQFF
TGTGCCAGCTCACCACCGTCAGCGGGGGGGCTAAATGAGCAGTTCTTC
>TRBJ1-3|-|-|TRBV9
CASSVDSFGNTIYF
TGTGCCAGCAGCGTAGACTCTTTTGGAAACACCATATATTTT
>TRBJ2-1|TRBD2|-|TRBV7-2
CASSLAAGANNEQFF
TGTGCCAGCAGCTTAGCAGCGGGGGCCAACAATGAGCAGTTCTTC
>TRBJ2-7|-|-|TRBV6-5
CATQGWLEQYF
TGTGCCACACAGGGCTGGCTCGAGCAGTACTTC
>TRBJ1-5|-|-|TRBV28
CASREDSNQPQHF
TGTGCCAGCAGGGAGGATAGCAATCAGCCCCAGCATTTT
>TRBJ2-7|TRBD2|-|TRBV3-1/TRBV3-2
CASTHHGTSGPYEQYF
TGTGCCAGCACCCACCACGGGACTAGCGGACCATACGAGCAGTACTTC
>TRBJ2-2|TRBD1|-|TRBV6-5
CASRQTGFGELFF
TGTGCCAGCAGACAGACAGGGTTCGGGGAGCTGTTTTTT
>TRBJ2-5|TRBD2|once|TRBV5-4
CASSLVASGQGETQYF
TGTGCCAGCAGCTTGGTGGCTAGCGGGCAGGGCGAGACCCAGTACTTC
>TRBJ1-6|-|-|TRBV5-6
CASSEDMRGNSPLHF
TGTGCCAGCAGCGAGGACATGAGGGGGAATTCACCCCTCCACTTT
>TRBJ2-7|-|-|TRBV7-9
CASISTGTYEQYF
TGTGCCAGCATCTCCACGGGGACCTACGAGCAGTACTTC
>TRBJ1-1|-|-|TRBV18
CASSPRDEAFF
TGTGCCAGCTCACCCCGGGATGAAGCTTTCTTT
>TRBJ1-1|TRBD1|-|TRBV4-1
CASSQEGTGNTEAFF
TGCGCCAGCAGCCAAGAAGGGACAGGGAACACTGAAGCTTTCTTT
>TRBJ1-2|TRBD1|-|TRBV2
CASTSGTGGQGYTF
TGTGCCAGCACTTCCGGGACAGGGGGACAGGGCTACACCTTC
>TRBJ2-3|-|-|TRBV29-1
CSVDQGGLTDTQYF
TGCAGCGTTGATCAGGGGGGACTCACAGATACGCAGTATTTT
>TRBJ1-2|-|-|TRBV7-2
CASSLVMGASGGYTF
TGTGCCAGCAGCTTAGTAATGGGGGCCAGCGGCGGCTACACCTTC
>TRBJ2-3|TRBD2|once|TRBV6-2/TRBV6-3
CASSYPWPIAGNSADTQYF
TGTGCCAGCAGTTACCCGTGGCCCATAGCGGGAAATTCGGCAGATACGCAGTATTTT
>TRBJ1-5|-|few|TRBV15
CATSSRTGNQPQHF
TGTGCCACCAGCAGCCGAACCGGGAATCAGCCCCAGCATTTT
>TRBJ1-5|TRBD1|-|TRBV6-5
CASSRTGFSNQPQHF
TGTGCCAGCAGTCGGACAGGGTTCAGCAATCAGCCCCAGCATTTT
>TRBJ2-7|-|-|TRBV5-1
CASRAQGGDEQYF
TGCGCCAGCAGGGCCCAAGGAGGGGACGAGCAGTACTTC
>TRBJ2-6|-|-|TRBV9
CASSSEGAGANVLTF
TGTGCCAGCAGCTCCGAGGGCGCTGGGGCCAACGTCCTGACTTTC
>TRBJ1-1|TRBD1|-|TRBV29-1
CSVPAQGQGVTEAFF
TGCAGCGTTCCCGCTCAGGGACAGGGAGTTACTGAAGCTTTCTTT
>TRBJ2-3|-|few|TRBV2
CASSEPQGTDTQYF
TGTGCCAGCAGTGAACCCCAGGGCACAGATACGCAGTATTTT
>TRBJ1-1|-|few|TRBV5-5
CASSLGTTTEAFF
TGTGCCAGCAGCCTTGGGACAACCACTGAAGCTTTCTTT
>TRBJ1-2|-|-|TRBV6-1
CASSDQIAGGRSGYTF
TGTGCCAGCAGTGATCAGATCGCGGGGGGTAGGTCGGGCTACACCTTC
>TRBJ1-1|-|-|TRBV19
CASSISMNTEAFF
TGTGCCAGTAGTATATCCATGAACACTGAAGCTTTCTTT
>TRBJ2-2|TRBD1|-|TRBV2
CASIPRDSQFGELFF
TGTGCCAGCATCCCCAGGGACAGTCAGTTCGGGGAGCTGTTTTTT
>TRBJ1-2|-|-|TRBV5-1
CASSLGRLYGYTF
TGCGCCAGCAGCTTGGGCAGACTTTATGGCTACACCTTC
>TRBJ1-1|-|-|TRBV29-1
CSVILRGGTEAFF
TGCAGCGTTATCCTACGGGGGGGGACTGAAGCTTTCTTT
>TRBJ2-1|-|few|TRBV11-3
CASSSSSGDEQFF
TGTGCCAGCAGCTCTTCAAGCGGCGATGAGCAGTTCTTC
>TRBJ1-2|-|-|TRBV4-1
CASSQVTESNGYTF
TGCGCCAGCAGCCAAGTCACAGAAAGTAATGGCTACACCTTC
>TRBJ1-1|TRBD1|-|TRBV30
CAWDGQGYTEAFF
TGTGCCTGGGACGGACAGGGGTATACTGAAGCTTTCTTT
>TRBJ2-7|TRBD2|-|TRBV24-1
CATSGRPSYEQYF
TGTGCCACCAGCGGGAGGCCCTCCTACGAGCAGTACTTC
>TRBJ2-1|TRBD2|-|TRBV5-1
CASSLNPSGSPNNEQFF
TGCGCCAGCAGCTTGAACCCTAGCGGGAGCCCGAACAATGAGCAGTTCTTC
>TRBJ2-1|TRBD1|-|TRBV5-4
CASSRLTGFDEQFF
TGTGCCAGCAGCCGCCTGACAGGGTTCGATGAGCAGTTCTTC
>TRBJ2-7|-|-|TRBV3-1/TRBV3-2
CASSQVSGSSYEQYF
TGTGCCAGCAGCCAAGTTAGCGGAAGCTCCTACGAGCAGTACTTC
>TRBJ1-6|-|once|TRBV13
CASSLGQGHSPLHF
TGTGCCAGCAGCTTAGGGCAGGGCCATTCACCCCTCCACTTT
>TRBJ1-5|-|-|TRBV7-8
CASSLGVGVQPQHF
TGTGCCAGCAGCTTAGGGGTCGGGGTACAGCCCCAGCATTTT
>TRBJ1-1|-|once|TRBV27
CASSSQGKGDTEAFF
TGTGCCAGCAGTTCCCAGGGAAAAGGGGACACTGAAGCTTTCTTT
>TRBJ1-5|TRBD1|-|TRBV4-1
CASSFLGPGQGGQPQHF
TGCGCCAGCAGCTTCCTCGGACCGGGACAGGGTGGTCAGCCCCAGCATTTT
>TRBJ1-6|-|-|TRBV7-9
CASSGEFGNSPLHF
TGTGCCAGCAGCGGGGAGTTTGGGAATTCACCCCTCCACTTT